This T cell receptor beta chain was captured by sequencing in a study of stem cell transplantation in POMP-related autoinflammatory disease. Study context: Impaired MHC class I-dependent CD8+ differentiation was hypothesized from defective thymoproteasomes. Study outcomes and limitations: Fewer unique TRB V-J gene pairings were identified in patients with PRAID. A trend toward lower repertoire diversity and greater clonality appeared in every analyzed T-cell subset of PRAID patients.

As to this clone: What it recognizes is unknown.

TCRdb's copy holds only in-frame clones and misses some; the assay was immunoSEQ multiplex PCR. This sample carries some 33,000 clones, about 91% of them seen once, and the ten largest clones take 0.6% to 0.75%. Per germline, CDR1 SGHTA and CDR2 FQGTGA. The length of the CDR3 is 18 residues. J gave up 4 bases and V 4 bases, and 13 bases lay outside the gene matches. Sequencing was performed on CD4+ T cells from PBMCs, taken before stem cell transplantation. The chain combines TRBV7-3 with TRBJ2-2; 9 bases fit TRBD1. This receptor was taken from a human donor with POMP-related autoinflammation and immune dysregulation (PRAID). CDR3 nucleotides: TGTGCCAGCAGCTCATCTCCTCGGACAGGGGTCACCACCGGGGAGCTGTTTTTT. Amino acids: CASSSSPRTGVTTGELFF. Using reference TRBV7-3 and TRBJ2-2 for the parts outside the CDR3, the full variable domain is GAGVSQTPSNKVTEKGKYVELRCDPISGHTALYWYRQSLGQGPEFLIYFQGTGAADDSGLPNDRFFAVRPEGSVSTLKIQRTERGDSAVYLCASSSSPRTGVTTGELFFGEGSRLTVL.